Here is one TCR beta chain with its context. This entry belongs to a study of blood T cells in healthy people across ages. Primed by a sample-barcoded 5' primer and a J-beta primer mix, a second PCR proceeded for 7 to 11 cycles. Carrying 12 random nucleotides, a template-switch adaptor labeled each individual cDNA molecule. TCRdb itself ran the 5' RACE reads through MiXCR, one entry per CDR3 protein. Of some 900,000 distinct CDR3 sequences detected, around 48% appear once; the ten largest clones hold 13%. Per germline, CDR1 LGHNA and CDR2 YSLEER. The CDR3 totals 16 residues. Trimming took off 0 bases at V and 9 bases at J, with 15 bases between the two ends.

V is TRBV4-3 and J is TRBJ1-6; no firm D call. The receptor was isolated from a man under 40 in good health. Sequenced: blood. The DNA for the CDR3 is TGCGCCAGCAGCCAAGATCTCTGGGCCTCCCGTTCACCCCTCCACTTT. Translating gives CASSQDLWASRSPLHF.